What follows describes a single T cell receptor (beta chain). The ends were cut back, 0 bases at V and 9 bases at J, with 6 bases in the middle. The CDR3 extends over 13 amino acids. Germline V lookup: CDR1 MNHNY, CDR2 SVGAGI (reference sequence). Sequenced by immunoSEQ multiplex PCR; TCRdb stores in-frame clones only, minus some. The repertoire holds about 130,000 clones, with approximately 82% as singletons. The data belong to a study of blood T cell repertoires in COVID-19. The TCR sequence derives from a man in his forties with active or convalescent COVID-19. The source material was peripheral blood. The chain carries TRBV6-6 and TRBJ1-6; D gene ambiguous. In DNA, the CDR3 is TGTGCCAGCAGTTACTCCCCCGGTTCACCCCTCCACTTT. Amino acids: CASSYSPGSPLHF.